This T cell receptor beta chain was sequenced during a study of blood T cell repertoires in COVID-19. Study details: Samples came from the United States, Italy and Spain, spanning acute and convalescent COVID-19. PBMCs, B-cell-depleted T cells, or T cells provided the cDNA or gDNA that made up the material.

The CDR3 is 15 residues long. V lost 2 bases, J lost 3 bases, and 4 bases stayed unmatched. Germline CDR1 and CDR2: MNHEY and SVGEGT. Original methodology: Estimation of nucleated cell counts was performed using reference gene primer amplification. Generated by immunoSEQ multiplex PCR, the TCRdb table keeps only in-frame clones and is missing some. That table supplies the V and J calls and clone size; D and trimming were determined from the DNA. Altogether roughly 100,000 clones are present, 77% being singletons, with the ten largest covering roughly 9.8%. The sequencing input was peripheral blood. This receptor was identified in a woman of 80 years or more with acute or convalescent COVID-19. The genes are TRBV6-2 or TRBV6-3 and TRBJ2-3; 8 bases align to TRBD2. The CDR3 DNA sequence: TGTGCCAGCAGTTACCGGCGGGGGGTTACAGATACGCAGTATTTT. This translates into CASSYRRGVTDTQYF.